This T cell receptor (beta chain) came from a study of regulatory T cells in long-lasting Graves disease. Study-level points and caveats: Persistent disease was characterized by preferential usage of TRBV28, TRBJ1-2 and TRBJ2-5.

On this clonotype: The antigen remains unidentified. This clone may be a read error of a much larger clone one base away.

V lost 4 bases and J 2 bases, leaving 15 bases between the germline ends. This CDR3 is 14 amino acids long. The germline V gene encodes CDR1 SQVTM and CDR2 ANQGSEA. Time point denoted: persistent/refractory GD, antithyroid drugs over 5 years with positive TRAb. PBMC RNA was the source of the TCR library. Sequencing libraries for TCR beta were prepared with iRepertoire HTBI primers and Arm-PCR of CDR3 regions. TCRdb reprocessed the multiplex PCR reads with MiXCR, giving one entry per CDR3 protein. The sample holds around 460,000 distinct CDR3 sequences, less than 25% seen once. This TCR came from a female donor with Graves disease. Sequenced here: peripheral blood mononuclear cells (PBMCs), sampled when the disease was refractory, from a patient treated with antithyroid drugs. This chain connects TRBV29-1 to TRBJ2-7; D gene unclear. As DNA, the CDR3 is TGCAGCGTTGTACGTGACTCAAGCCCCTACGAGCAGTACTTC. Translated, it gives CSVVRDSSPYEQYF.